In its sample, the clone carrying this TCR beta chain was seen a few times. Its antigen remains unidentified. This record belongs to a study of blood T cells in healthy people across ages. Study-level points and caveats: Using unsorted PBMCs precluded a conclusive naive versus antigen-experienced comparison.

Through a sample-barcoded 5' primer and a J-beta primer mix, a second PCR was run for 7 to 11 cycles. Sequencing yielded, for each sample, at least 3 million paired-end reads carrying CDR3. TCRdb redid the calling of the 5' RACE reads with MiXCR, one entry per CDR3 protein. The table includes more than 1 million distinct CDR3 sequences, more than 40% detected once. This CDR3 has 13 amino acids. Trimming left V 4 bases short and J 0 bases short, with 4 bases between. CDR1 and CDR2 (germline): ENHRY, SYGVKD. The sequence was obtained from a woman aged 55-70 years in good health. The rearrangement uses TRBV10-3 and TRBJ1-5; no clear D gene. Sequenced: blood. CDR3 in amino acids: CAISGNSNQPQHF. The CDR3 DNA reads as TGTGCCATCAGTGGAAATAGCAATCAGCCCCAGCATTTT.